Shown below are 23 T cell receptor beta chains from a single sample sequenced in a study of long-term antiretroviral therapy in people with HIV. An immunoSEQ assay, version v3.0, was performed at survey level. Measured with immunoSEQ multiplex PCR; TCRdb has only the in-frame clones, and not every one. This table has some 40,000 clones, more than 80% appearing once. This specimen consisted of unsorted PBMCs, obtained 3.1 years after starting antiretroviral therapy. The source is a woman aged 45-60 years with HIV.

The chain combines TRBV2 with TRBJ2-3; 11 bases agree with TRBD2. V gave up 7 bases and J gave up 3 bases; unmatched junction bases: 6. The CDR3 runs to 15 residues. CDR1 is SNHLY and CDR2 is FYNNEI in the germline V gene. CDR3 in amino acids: CASNELAGGTDTQYF. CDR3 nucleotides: TGTGCCAGCAATGAGCTAGCGGGGGGTACAGATACGCAGTATTTT.

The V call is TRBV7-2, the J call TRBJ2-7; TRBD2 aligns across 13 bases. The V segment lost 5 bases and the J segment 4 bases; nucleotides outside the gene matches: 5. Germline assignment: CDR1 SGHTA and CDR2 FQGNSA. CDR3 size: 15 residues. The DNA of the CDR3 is TGTGCCAGCAGCGTAGGACTAGCGGGGGAGTACGAGCAGTACTTC. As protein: CASSVGLAGEYEQYF.

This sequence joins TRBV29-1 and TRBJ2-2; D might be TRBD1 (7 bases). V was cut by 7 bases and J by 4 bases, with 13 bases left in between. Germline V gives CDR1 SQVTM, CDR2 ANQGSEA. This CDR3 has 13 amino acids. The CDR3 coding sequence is TGCAGCGGTCGACAGGGAGGCACCGGGGAGCTGTTTTTT. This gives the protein CSGRQGGTGELFF.

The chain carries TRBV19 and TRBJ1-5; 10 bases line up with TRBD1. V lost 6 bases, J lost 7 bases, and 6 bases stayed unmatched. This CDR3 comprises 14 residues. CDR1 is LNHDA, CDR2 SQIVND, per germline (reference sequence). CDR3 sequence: CASSLGTGAQPQHF. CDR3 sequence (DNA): TGTGCCAGTAGCCTCGGGACAGGGGCCCAGCCCCAGCATTTT.

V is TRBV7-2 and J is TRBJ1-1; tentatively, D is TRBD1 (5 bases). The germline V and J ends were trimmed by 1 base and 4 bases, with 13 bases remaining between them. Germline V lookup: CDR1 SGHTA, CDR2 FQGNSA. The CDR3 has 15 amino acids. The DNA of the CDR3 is TGTGCCAGCAGCTTAGGTGTGCCTGGGGGCACTGAAGCTTTCTTT. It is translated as CASSLGVPGGTEAFF.

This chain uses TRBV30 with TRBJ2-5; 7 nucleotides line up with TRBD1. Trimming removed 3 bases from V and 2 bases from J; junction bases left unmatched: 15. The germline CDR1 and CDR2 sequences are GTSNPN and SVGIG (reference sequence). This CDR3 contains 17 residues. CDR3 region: CAWRASSSRGIQETQYF. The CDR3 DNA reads TGTGCCTGGAGAGCTTCCTCCTCCAGGGGGATTCAAGAGACCCAGTACTTC.

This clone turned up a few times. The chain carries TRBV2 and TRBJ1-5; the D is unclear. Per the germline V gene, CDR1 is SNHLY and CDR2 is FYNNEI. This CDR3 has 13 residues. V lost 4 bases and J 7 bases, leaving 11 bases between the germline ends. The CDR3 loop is CASSVAGEQPQHF. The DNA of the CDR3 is TGTGCCAGCAGTGTGGCAGGCGAGCAGCCCCAGCATTTT.

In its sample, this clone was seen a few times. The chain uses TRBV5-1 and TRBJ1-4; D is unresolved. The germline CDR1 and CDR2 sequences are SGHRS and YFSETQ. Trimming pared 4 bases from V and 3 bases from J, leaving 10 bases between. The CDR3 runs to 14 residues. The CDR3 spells CASSVRGANEKLFF. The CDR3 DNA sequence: TGCGCCAGCAGCGTCCGTGGGGCTAATGAAAAACTGTTTTTT.

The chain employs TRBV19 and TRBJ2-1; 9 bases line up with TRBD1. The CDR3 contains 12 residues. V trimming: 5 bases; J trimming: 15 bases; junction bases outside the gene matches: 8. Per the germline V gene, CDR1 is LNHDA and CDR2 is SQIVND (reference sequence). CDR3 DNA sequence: TGTGCCAGTAGTGGAACAGGGGGCTGGCGGTTCTTC. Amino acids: CASSGTGGWRFF.

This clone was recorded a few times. CDR3 region: CASRATGGGYGYTF. The CDR3 DNA sequence: TGTGCCAGCAGGGCGACAGGGGGAGGGTATGGCTACACCTTC. V is TRBV2 and J is TRBJ1-2; the match to TRBD1 covers 9 bases. Germline V gene data show CDR1 as SNHLY and CDR2 as FYNNEI. The CDR3 sequence is 14 residues long. The V gene end was trimmed by 6 bases and the J gene end by 5 bases; junction bases not matched to a gene: 7. The full variable domain, with the rest looked up from reference TRBV2 and TRBJ1-2, is EPEVTQTPSHQVTQMGQEVILRCVPISNHLYFYWYRQILGQKVEFLVSFYNNEISEKSEIFDDQFSVERPDGSNFTLKIRSTKLEDSAMYFCASRATGGGYGYTFGSGTRLTVV.

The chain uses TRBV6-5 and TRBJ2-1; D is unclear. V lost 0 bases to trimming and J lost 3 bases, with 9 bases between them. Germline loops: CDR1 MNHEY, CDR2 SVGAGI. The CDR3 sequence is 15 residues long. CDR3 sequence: CASSYSSAVYNEQFF. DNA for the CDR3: TGTGCCAGCAGTTACTCGTCAGCAGTCTACAATGAGCAGTTCTTC.

The CDR3 reads CASRDWGANTEAFF. CDR3 sequence (DNA): TGTGCCAGCAGGGACTGGGGAGCGAACACTGAAGCTTTCTTT. The gene calls are TRBV2 and TRBJ1-1; no firm D call. The CDR3 is 14 residues long. CDR1 and CDR2 from the germline V gene are SNHLY and FYNNEI. V lost 6 bases, J lost 1 base, and 12 bases lay in between. Drawing the rest from reference TRBV2 and TRBJ1-1, the complete variable domain is EPEVTQTPSHQVTQMGQEVILRCVPISNHLYFYWYRQILGQKVEFLVSFYNNEISEKSEIFDDQFSVERPDGSNFTLKIRSTKLEDSAMYFCASRDWGANTEAFFGQGTRLTVV.

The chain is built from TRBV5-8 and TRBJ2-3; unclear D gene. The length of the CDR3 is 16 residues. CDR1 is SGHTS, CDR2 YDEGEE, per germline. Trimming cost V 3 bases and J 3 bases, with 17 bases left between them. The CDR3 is CASSSPFRLETDTQYF. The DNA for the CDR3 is TGTGCCAGCAGCTCGCCTTTCAGGTTGGAGACAGATACGCAGTATTTT.

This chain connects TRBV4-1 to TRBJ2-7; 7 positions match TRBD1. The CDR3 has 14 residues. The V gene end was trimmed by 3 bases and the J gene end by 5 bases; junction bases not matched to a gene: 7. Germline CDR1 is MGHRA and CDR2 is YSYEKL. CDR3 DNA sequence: TGCGCCAGCAGCCATAAGACAGGGTTGCACGAGCAGTACTTC. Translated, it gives CASSHKTGLHEQYF.

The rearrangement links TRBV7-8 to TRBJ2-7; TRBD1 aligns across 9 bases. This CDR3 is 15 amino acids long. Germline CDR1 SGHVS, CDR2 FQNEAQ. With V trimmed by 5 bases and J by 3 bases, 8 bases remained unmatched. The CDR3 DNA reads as TGTGCCAGCAGCATCCCGGGACAGGGAAACTACGAGCAGTACTTC. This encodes CASSIPGQGNYEQYF.

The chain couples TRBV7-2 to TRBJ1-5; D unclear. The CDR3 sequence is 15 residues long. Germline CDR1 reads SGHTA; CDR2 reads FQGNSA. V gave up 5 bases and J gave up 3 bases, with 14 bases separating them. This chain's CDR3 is CASSPSRGDNQPQHF. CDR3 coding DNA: TGTGCCAGCAGCCCATCGCGGGGTGACAATCAGCCCCAGCATTTT.

In nucleotides, the CDR3 is TGTGCCTGGAGTGTGACTAGCGGGGTCGAGACCCAGTACTTC. This encodes CAWSVTSGVETQYF. The V call is TRBV30, the J call TRBJ2-5, with TRBD2 identical over 11 bases. Germline values: CDR1 GTSNPN, CDR2 SVGIG (reference sequence). The CDR3 spans 14 residues. Germline trimming cut 0 bases from V and 5 bases from J; bases unmatched to any gene: 2.

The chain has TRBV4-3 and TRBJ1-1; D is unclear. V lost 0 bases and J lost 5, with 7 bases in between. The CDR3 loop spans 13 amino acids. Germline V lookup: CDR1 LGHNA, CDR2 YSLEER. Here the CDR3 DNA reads TGCGCCAGCAGCCAAGATAGAGGGACTGAAGCTTTCTTT. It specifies CASSQDRGTEAFF.

The CDR3 here is CASREGGDRYEAFF. CDR3 DNA sequence: TGTGCCAGCAGGGAGGGGGGGGACAGATATGAAGCTTTCTTT. The chain employs TRBV6-1 and TRBJ1-1, with 7 nucleotides matching TRBD1. Germline-derived CDR1 and CDR2 are MNHNS and SASEGT. V shed 6 bases and J 7 bases; nucleotides not matched to a gene: 11. The CDR3 is made up of 14 amino acids.

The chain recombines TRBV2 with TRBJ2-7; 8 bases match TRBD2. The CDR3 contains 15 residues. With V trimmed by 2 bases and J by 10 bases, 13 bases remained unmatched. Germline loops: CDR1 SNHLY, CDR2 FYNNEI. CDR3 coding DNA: TGTGCCAGCAGTGAATGGCGGGGGGATCGGGCGAGCCAGTACTTC. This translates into CASSEWRGDRASQYF.

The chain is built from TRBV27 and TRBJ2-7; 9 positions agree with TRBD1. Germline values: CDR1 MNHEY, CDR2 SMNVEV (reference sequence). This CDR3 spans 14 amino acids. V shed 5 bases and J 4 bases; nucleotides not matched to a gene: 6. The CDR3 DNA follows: TGTGCCAGCAGTATACAGGGGGCACGGTACGAGCAGTACTTC. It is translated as CASSIQGARYEQYF.

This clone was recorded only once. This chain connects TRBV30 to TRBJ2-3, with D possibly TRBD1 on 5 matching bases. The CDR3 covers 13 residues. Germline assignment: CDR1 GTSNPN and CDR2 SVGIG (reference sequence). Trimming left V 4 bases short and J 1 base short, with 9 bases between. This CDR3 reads CAWKRGGTDTQYF. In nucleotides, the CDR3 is TGTGCCTGGAAAAGGGGTGGCACAGATACGCAGTATTTT.

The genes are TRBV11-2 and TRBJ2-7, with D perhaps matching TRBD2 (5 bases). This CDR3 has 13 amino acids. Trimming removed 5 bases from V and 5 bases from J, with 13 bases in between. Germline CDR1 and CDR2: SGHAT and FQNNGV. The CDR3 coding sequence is TGTGCCAGCAGCGATCTGGGAGTTAACGAGCAGTACTTC. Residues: CASSDLGVNEQYF.